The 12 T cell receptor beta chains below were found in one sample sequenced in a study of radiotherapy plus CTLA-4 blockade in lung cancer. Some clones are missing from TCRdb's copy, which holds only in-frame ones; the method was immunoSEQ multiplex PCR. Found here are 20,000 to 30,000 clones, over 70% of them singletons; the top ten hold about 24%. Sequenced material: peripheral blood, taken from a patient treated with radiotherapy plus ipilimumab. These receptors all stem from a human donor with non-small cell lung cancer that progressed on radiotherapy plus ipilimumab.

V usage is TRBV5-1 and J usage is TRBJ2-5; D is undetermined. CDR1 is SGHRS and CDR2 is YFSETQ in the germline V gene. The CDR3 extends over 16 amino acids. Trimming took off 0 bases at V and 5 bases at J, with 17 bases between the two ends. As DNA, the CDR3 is TGCGCCAGCAGCTTGGCCGAAACGGGTTCGTGGGAGACCCAGTACTTC. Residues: CASSLAETGSWETQYF. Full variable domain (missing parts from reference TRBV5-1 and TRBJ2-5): KAGVTQTPRYLIKTRGQQVTLSCSPISGHRSVSWYQQTPGQGLQFLFEYFSETQRNKGNFPGRFSGRQFSNSRSEMNVSTLELGDSALYLCASSLAETGSWETQYFGPGTRLLVL.

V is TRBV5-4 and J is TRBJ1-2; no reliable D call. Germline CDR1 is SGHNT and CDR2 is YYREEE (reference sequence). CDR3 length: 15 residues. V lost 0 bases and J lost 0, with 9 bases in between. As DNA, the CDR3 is TGTGCCAGCAGCTTGGGGGTATTGGCTAACTATGGCTACACCTTC. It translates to CASSLGVLANYGYTF.

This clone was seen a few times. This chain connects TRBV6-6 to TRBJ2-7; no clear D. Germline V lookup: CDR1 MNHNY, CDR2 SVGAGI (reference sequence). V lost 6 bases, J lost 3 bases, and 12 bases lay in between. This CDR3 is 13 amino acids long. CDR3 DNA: TGTGCCAGCAGCAAAGGGCTAATCTACGAGCAGTACTTC. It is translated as CASSKGLIYEQYF.

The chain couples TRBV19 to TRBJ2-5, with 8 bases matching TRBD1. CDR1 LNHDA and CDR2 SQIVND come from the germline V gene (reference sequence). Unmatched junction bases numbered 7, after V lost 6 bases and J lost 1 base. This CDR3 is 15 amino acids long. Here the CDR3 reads CASSLLTGGQETQYF. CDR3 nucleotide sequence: TGTGCCAGTAGCCTCCTCACAGGGGGCCAAGAGACCCAGTACTTC.

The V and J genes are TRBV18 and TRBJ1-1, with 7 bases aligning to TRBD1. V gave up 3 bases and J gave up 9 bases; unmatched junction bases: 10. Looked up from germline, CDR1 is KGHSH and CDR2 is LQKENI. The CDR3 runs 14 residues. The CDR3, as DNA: TGTGCCAGCTCACCCGAGACAGGGAGGTCGCAAGCTTTCTTT. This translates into CASSPETGRSQAFF.

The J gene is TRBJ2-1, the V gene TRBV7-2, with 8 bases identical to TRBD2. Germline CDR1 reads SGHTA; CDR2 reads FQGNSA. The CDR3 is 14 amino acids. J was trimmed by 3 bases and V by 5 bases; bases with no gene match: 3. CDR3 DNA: TGTGCCAGCAGCGCCGGGACTAGCTACAATGAGCAGTTCTTC. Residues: CASSAGTSYNEQFF.

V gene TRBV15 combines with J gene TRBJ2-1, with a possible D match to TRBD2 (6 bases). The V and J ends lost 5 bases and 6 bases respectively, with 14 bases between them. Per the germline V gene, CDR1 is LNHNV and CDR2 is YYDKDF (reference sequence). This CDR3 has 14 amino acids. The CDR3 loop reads CATSATRRGNEQFF. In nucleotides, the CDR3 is TGTGCCACCAGCGCAACCCGGAGGGGCAATGAGCAGTTCTTC.

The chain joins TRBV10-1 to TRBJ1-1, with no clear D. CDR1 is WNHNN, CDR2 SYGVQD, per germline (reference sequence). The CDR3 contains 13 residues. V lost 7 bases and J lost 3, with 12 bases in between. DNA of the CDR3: TGCGCCAGCAAAATGGAGCTGGACACTGAAGCTTTCTTT. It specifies CASKMELDTEAFF.

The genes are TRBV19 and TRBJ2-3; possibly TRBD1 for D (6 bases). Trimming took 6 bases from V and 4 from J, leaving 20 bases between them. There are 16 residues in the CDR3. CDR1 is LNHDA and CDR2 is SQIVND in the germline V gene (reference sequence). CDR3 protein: CASSPPPGTFPDTQYF. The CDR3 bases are TGTGCCAGTAGCCCTCCACCCGGGACATTTCCAGATACGCAGTATTTT.

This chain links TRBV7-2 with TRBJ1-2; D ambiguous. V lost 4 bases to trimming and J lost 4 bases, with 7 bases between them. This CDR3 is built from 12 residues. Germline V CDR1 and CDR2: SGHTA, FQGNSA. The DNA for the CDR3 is TGTGCCAGCAGCTCCAACAGCTATGGCTACACCTTC. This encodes CASSSNSYGYTF.

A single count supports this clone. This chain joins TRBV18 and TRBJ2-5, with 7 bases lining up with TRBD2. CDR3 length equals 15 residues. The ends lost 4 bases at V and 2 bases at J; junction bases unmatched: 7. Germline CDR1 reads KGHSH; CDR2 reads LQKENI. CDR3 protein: CASSLNAGDQETQYF. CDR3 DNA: TGTGCCAGCTCACTGAATGCGGGAGATCAAGAGACCCAGTACTTC.

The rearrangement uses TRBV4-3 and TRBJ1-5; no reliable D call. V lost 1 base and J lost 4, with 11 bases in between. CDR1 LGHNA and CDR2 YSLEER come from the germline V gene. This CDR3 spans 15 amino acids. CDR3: CASSQGYGKNQPQHF. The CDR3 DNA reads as TGCGCCAGCAGCCAAGGGTACGGCAAAAATCAGCCCCAGCATTTT.